Each of the 15 T cell receptor beta chains below was sequenced from the same sample in a study of glioma-infiltrating T cells. Using RNA template, CDR3s of TCR alpha and beta were amplified with iRepertoire arm-PCR. One entry per CDR3 protein results from TCRdb running MiXCR on the multiplex PCR reads. This table has approximately 93,000 distinct CDR3 sequences, 40% appearing once. Sequencing was performed on glioma tissue, nonneoplastic brain tissue, or PBMCs (not recorded which). These receptors all stem from a human donor with low-grade glioma or glioblastoma, undergoing nonglioma brain surgery, or in good health (not recorded which).

On this clonotype: A junction boundary mismatches the germline segment, possibly from a read error. The chain is built from TRBV25-1 and TRBJ2-1; TRBD2 matches at 13 bases. Germline assignment: CDR1 MGHDK and CDR2 SYGVNS. The CDR3 consists of 15 residues. The CDR3 sequence is CAGSQLAGGPNEQFF. For the CDR3, the DNA is TGTGCCGGCAGCCAACTAGCGGGGGGGCCCAATGAGCAGTTCTTC.

There are many counts of this clonotype. The chain carries TRBV19 and TRBJ2-2; the D gene is possibly TRBD2 (7 bases). V was trimmed by 5 bases and J by 3 bases, leaving 13 bases between them. This CDR3 has 15 amino acids. Germline CDR1 reads LNHDA; CDR2 reads SQIVND (reference sequence). The CDR3 protein is CASSQQGRDTGELFF. The CDR3 nucleotides read TGTGCCAGTAGTCAGCAGGGGAGGGACACCGGGGAGCTGTTTTTT.

The J gene is TRBJ2-7, the V gene TRBV6-2 or TRBV6-3, with 7 positions matching TRBD1. V lost 5 bases and J lost 7; bases outside the gene matches: 2. The CDR3 is 11 residues long. Germline V CDR1 and CDR2: MNHEY, SVGEGT. The CDR3 loop reads CASSQGVEQYF. CDR3 DNA sequence: TGTGCCAGCAGTCAGGGGGTAGAGCAGTACTTC.

This clonotype was seen repeatedly, ten times or more. The chain has TRBV18 and TRBJ1-1; 10 positions match TRBD1. The CDR3 is 14 amino acids. Germline V gene data show CDR1 as KGHSH and CDR2 as LQKENI. With 3 bases clipped from V and 4 bases from J, the junction kept 2 bases outside the gene matches. CDR3 in amino acids: CASSPGQGITEAFF. The CDR3 nucleotides read TGTGCCAGCTCACCGGGACAGGGGATCACTGAAGCTTTCTTT.

As for this clonotype: At one end, the junction sequence differs from germline, possibly due to a read error. Here the CDR3 reads CASSTDSYGNRPQHF. The DNA for the CDR3 is TGTGCCAGCAGCACGGACAGTTATGGCAATCGGCCCCAGCATTTT. This rearrangement joins TRBV7-2 to TRBJ1-5; D is possibly TRBD1 (6 bases). Germline CDR1 and CDR2: SGHTA and FQGNSA. The CDR3 is made up of 15 amino acids. The full variable domain, in which reference TRBV7-2 and TRBJ1-5 provide the parts outside the CDR3, is GAGVSQSPSNKVTEKGKDVELRCDPISGHTALYWYRQSLGQGLEFLIYFQGNSAPDKSGLPSDRFSAERTGGSVSTLTIQRTQQEDSAVYLCASSTDSYGNRPQHFGDGTRLSIL.

At least ten counts were recorded for this clonotype. The chain employs TRBV5-1 and TRBJ1-2; tentative D call: TRBD1 (5 bases). Per the germline V gene, CDR1 is SGHRS and CDR2 is YFSETQ. This CDR3 spans 12 amino acids. The V end lost 3 bases, the J end lost 8 bases, and 11 bases lay between the germline ends. The CDR3 loop reads CASSSGLRGYTF. CDR3 sequence (DNA): TGCGCCAGCAGCTCAGGGCTGCGAGGCTACACCTTC.

This clonotype came up many times. The rearrangement uses TRBV4-1 and TRBJ2-1; D is possibly TRBD1 (6 bases). CDR1 MGHRA and CDR2 YSYEKL come from the germline V gene. The CDR3 has 15 amino acids. The germline V and J ends were trimmed by 5 bases and 10 bases, with 21 bases remaining between them. CDR3 sequence: CASSKRQELAEEQFF. In DNA, the CDR3 is TGCGCCAGCAGCAAGCGACAGGAGCTGGCTGAGGAGCAGTTCTTC.

This clonotype was picked up many times. This chain links TRBV7-9 with TRBJ1-1; 8 bases line up with TRBD1. CDR1 and CDR2 (germline): SEHNR, FQNEAQ (reference sequence). This CDR3 spans 16 amino acids. J was trimmed by 4 bases and V by 0 bases; bases with no gene match: 7. DNA for the CDR3: TGTGCCAGCAGCTTAGCGGGCAGGGGGCGTAGCACTGAAGCTTTCTTT. Amino acids: CASSLAGRGRSTEAFF.

The V call is TRBV19, the J call TRBJ2-7; unclear D gene. The germline gives CDR1 LNHDA, CDR2 SQIVND (reference sequence). The CDR3 spans 15 residues. Deletions cut 6 bases from V and 5 bases from J, with 20 bases between. CDR3 protein: CASRRWPDEPHEQYF. The CDR3 DNA reads TGTGCCAGTAGACGGTGGCCGGATGAACCACACGAGCAGTACTTC.

The chain carries TRBV7-2 and TRBJ2-1, with unresolved D. The CDR3 extends over 14 amino acids. V lost 0 bases and J lost 8, with 11 bases in between. The germline CDR1 and CDR2 sequences are SGHTA and FQGNSA. CDR3 sequence (DNA): TGTGCCAGCAGCTTAGCAGACGGTTCCTATGAGCAGTTCTTC. This gives the protein CASSLADGSYEQFF.

This clonotype has at least ten counts. The CDR3 region has the DNA TGTGCCAGTAGGGAGGCGGACACTGAAGCTTTCTTT. Its protein product is CASREADTEAFF. The rearrangement uses TRBV19 and TRBJ1-1; D is ambiguous. V was shortened by 6 bases and J by 3 bases, with 8 bases between the two germline ends. This CDR3 has 12 amino acids. Germline values: CDR1 LNHDA, CDR2 SQIVND (reference sequence). Complete variable domain (other parts from reference TRBV19 and TRBJ1-1): DGGITQSPKYLFRKEGQNVTLSCEQNLNHDAMYWYRQDPGQGLRLIYYSQIVNDFQKGDIAEGYSVSREKKESFPLTVTSAQKNPTAFYLCASREADTEAFFGQGTRLTVV.

This clonotype was recorded at least ten times. In nucleotides, the CDR3 is TGTGCCAGCAGCCAAGAGTTGGGTACGAGCCAGCATTTT. This sequence encodes CASSQELGTSQHF. The rearrangement joins TRBV14 to TRBJ1-5, with D unresolved. V lost 0 bases and J 12 bases, leaving 12 bases between the germline ends. The CDR3 sequence is 13 residues long. Germline CDR1 and CDR2: SGHDN and FVKESK.

This clonotype was counted at least ten times. This rearrangement joins TRBV6-2 or TRBV6-3 to TRBJ2-4; possible D gene TRBD1, 6 bases. Germline V lookup: CDR1 MNHEY, CDR2 SVGEGT. V gave up 8 bases and J gave up 4 bases, with 12 bases separating them. This CDR3 has 13 residues. Here the CDR3 DNA reads TGTGCCAGCTCCCAAGGGGGAAAAAACATTCAGTACTTC. Residues: CASSQGGKNIQYF.

This clonotype is a singleton in its sample. Just one base apart from a much larger clone, this may be a read error. The V and J genes are TRBV7-9 and TRBJ2-5; D possibly uses TRBD1 or TRBD2 (5 bases each). Deletions cut 1 base from V and 4 bases from J, with 22 bases between. The CDR3 consists of 18 residues. CDR1 and CDR2 from the germline V gene are SEHNR and FQNEAQ (reference sequence). The CDR3 region has the DNA TGTGCCAGCAGCTTAGGGGTACTAGGGGTCCCGGGTGTAGAGACCCAGTACTTC. This codes for CASSLGVLGVPGVETQYF.

The rearrangement uses TRBV27 and TRBJ2-7; 11 bases align to TRBD2. This CDR3 has 15 residues. The J segment lost 3 bases and the V segment lost 6 bases, leaving 7 bases of the junction unmatched. Germline V gives CDR1 MNHEY, CDR2 SMNVEV (reference sequence). CDR3 amino acids: CASRLVAGGLYEQYF. DNA of the CDR3: TGTGCCAGCAGATTAGTAGCGGGGGGGCTCTACGAGCAGTACTTC.